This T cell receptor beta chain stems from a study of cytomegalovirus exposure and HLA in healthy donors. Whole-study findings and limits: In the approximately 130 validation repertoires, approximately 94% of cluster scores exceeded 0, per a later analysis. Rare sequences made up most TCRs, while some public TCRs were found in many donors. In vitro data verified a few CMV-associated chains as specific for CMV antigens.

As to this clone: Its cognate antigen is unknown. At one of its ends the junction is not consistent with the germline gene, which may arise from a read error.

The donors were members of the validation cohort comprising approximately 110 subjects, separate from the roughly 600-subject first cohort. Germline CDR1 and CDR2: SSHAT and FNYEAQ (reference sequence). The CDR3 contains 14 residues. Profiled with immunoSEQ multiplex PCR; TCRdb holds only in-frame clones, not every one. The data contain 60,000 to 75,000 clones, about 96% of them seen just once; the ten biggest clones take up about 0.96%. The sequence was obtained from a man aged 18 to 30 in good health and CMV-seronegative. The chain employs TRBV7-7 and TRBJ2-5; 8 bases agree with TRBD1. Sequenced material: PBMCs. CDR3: CASSYRTGKETQYF. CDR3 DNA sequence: TGTGCTAGCAGCTACCGGACAGGGAAGGAGACCCAGTACTTC.